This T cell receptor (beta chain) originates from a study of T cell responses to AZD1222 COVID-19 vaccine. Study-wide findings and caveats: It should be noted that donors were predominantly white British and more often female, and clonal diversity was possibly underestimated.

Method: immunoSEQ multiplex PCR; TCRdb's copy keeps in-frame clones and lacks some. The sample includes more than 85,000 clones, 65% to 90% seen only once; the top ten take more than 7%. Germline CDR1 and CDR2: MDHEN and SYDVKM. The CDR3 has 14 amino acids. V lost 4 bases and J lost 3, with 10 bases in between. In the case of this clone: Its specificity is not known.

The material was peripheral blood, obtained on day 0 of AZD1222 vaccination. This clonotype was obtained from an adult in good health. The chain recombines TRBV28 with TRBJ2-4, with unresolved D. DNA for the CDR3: TGTGCCAGCAGTTCGGATAAGGGCAAAAACATTCAGTACTTC. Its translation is CASSSDKGKNIQYF.